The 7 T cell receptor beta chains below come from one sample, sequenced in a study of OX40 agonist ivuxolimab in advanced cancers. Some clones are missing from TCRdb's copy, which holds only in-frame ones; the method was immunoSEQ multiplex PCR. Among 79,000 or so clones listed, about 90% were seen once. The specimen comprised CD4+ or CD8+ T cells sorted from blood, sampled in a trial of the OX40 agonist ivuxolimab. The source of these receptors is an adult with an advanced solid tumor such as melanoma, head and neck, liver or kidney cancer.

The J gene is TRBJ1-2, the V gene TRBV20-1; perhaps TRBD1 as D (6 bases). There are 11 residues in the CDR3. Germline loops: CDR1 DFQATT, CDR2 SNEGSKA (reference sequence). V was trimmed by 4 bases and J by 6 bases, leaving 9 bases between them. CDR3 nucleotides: TGCAGTGCTACGGGGGCGAATGGCTACACCTTC. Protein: CSATGANGYTF.

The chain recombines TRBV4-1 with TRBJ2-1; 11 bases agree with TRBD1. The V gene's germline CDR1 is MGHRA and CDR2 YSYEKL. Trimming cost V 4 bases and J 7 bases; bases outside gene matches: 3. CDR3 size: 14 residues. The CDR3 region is CASSRTGGGNEQFF. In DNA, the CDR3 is TGCGCCAGCAGCCGGACAGGGGGCGGGAATGAGCAGTTCTTC.

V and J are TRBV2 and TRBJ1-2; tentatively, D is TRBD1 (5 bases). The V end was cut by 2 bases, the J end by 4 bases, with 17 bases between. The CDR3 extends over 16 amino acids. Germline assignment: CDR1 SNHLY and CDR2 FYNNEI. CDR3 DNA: TGTGCCAGCAGTGAACTTGGGGGTGGTACGATCTATGGCTACACCTTC. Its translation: CASSELGGGTIYGYTF.

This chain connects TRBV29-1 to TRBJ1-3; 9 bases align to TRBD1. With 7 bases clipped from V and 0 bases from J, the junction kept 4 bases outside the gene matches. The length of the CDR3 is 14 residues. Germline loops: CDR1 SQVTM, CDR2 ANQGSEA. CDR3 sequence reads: CSAGQGTSGNTIYF. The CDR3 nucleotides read TGCAGCGCTGGACAGGGGACCTCTGGAAACACCATATATTTT.

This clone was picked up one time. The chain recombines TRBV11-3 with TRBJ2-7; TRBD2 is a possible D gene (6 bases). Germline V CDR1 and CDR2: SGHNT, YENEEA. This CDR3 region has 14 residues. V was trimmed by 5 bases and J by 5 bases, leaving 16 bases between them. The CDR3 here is CASSPSAGSNEQYF. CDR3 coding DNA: TGTGCCAGCAGCCCTTCGGCCGGGAGCAACGAGCAGTACTTC.

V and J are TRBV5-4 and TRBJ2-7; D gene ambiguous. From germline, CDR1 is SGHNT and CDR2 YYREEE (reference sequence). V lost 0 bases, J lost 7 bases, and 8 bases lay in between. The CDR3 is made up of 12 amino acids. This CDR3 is CASSLDVGEQYF. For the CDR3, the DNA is TGTGCCAGCAGCTTGGACGTGGGGGAGCAGTACTTC.

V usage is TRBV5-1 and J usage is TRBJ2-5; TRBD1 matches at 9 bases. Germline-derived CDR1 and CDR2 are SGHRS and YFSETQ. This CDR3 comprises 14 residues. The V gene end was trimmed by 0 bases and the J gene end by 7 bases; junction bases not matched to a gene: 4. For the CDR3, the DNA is TGCGCCAGCAGCTTGGTTGACAGGGGGGCGACCCAGTACTTC. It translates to CASSLVDRGATQYF.